This TCR beta chain was retrieved from a study of blood T cell repertoires in COVID-19. Study details: Cohort 3 recovery required two negative PCRs, clearance, or symptom resolution. Acute and convalescent COVID-19 samples came from the United States, Italy and Spain.

Source study methods: Reference gene primer amplification yielded estimated nucleated cell counts. Produced via immunoSEQ multiplex PCR; TCRdb's table is partial and in-frame only. V and J calls and clone size are as listed in that table; D and trimming were resolved from the DNA. The profile covers about 170,000 clones, with around three quarters appearing a single time and roughly 19% taken by the ten largest. Assignments of participants to cohorts depended upon their own reported clinical history. With 6 bases removed from V and 5 bases from J, the gap between germline ends came to 16 bases. The V gene's germline CDR1 is LGHDT and CDR2 YNNKEL (reference sequence). CDR3 length equals 15 residues.

Specimen: PBMCs or T cells enriched from blood (not recorded which). This receptor was taken from a woman in her seventies in a cohort exposed to, infected with or recovered from COVID-19 (not recorded which). The J gene is TRBJ2-2, the V gene TRBV3-1 (or the pseudogene TRBV3-2); D is perhaps TRBD2 (5 bases). CDR3 sequence (DNA): TGTGCCAGCAGATCGGAGGCCCGCGGGACCGGGGAGCTGTTTTTT. Residues: CASRSEARGTGELFF.